This paragraph covers one T cell receptor beta chain sequence. The antigen remains unidentified. These data are taken from a study of shared clonotypes between healthy human individuals. Germline-derived CDR1 and CDR2 are MDHEN and SYDVKM. Trimming cost V 1 base and J 1 base; bases outside gene matches: 3. This CDR3 contains 17 residues. Study results and caveats: Across subsets, estimated richness was generally greater for naive than for memory populations.

Sequenced by immunoSEQ multiplex PCR; TCRdb stores in-frame clones only, minus some. In the table there are about 2.2 million clones, approximately 92% of which are singletons. Positively selected for CCR7, the CD45RO-negative cells used as naive CD8 cells excluded terminally differentiated effector memory CD45RA+ cells. This chain links TRBV28 with TRBJ2-2; 10 nucleotides align to TRBD2. The sample consisted of naive CD8+ T cells from PBMCs. This sequence originates from a man between 18 and 35 years old in good health. Some clones in this sample may be carry-over from other donors' samples. CDR3 DNA sequence: TGTGCCAGCAGTTTATTGGCTAGCGGGAGGAACACCGGGGAGCTGTTTTTT. Protein sequence: CASSLLASGRNTGELFF. Based on the CDR3 plus reference TRBV28 and TRBJ2-2, the full variable domain is DVKVTQSSRYLVKRTGEKVFLECVQDMDHENMFWYRQDPGLGLRLIYFSYDVKMKEKGDIPEGYSVSREKKERFSLILESASTNQTSMYLCASSLLASGRNTGELFFGEGSRLTVL.